A selection of T cell receptor beta chains follows, all from one sample in a study of blood T cell repertoires in COVID-19. Profiling relied on immunoSEQ multiplex PCR, and the TCRdb table lists in-frame clones only, not all of them. In the table there are about 330,000 clones, about nine tenths of which are singletons. Source material: peripheral blood. The receptors originated from a man younger than 40 with COVID-19, enrolled during active disease. The CDR3 runs from the conserved cysteine through the conserved F or W. Fields, in order: J gene, clone size, V gene, D gene, CDR3 protein, CDR3 DNA. A D gene is named only where the DNA matches it firmly. Rows may omit the clone size; those that give it use once, few, many or a size class.

j_gene: TRBJ1-6
abundance: -
v_gene: TRBV19
d_gene: TRBD1
CDR3aa: CASSILTGGERPPLHF
CDR3nt: TGTGCCAGTAGTATTTTAACAGGGGGAGAAAGGCCACCCCTCCACTTT

j_gene: TRBJ2-3
abundance: -
v_gene: TRBV27
d_gene: TRBD2
CDR3aa: CASSTRTSGRHTDTQYF
CDR3nt: TGTGCCAGCAGTACTAGGACTAGCGGGAGGCACACAGATACGCAGTATTTT

j_gene: TRBJ2-7
abundance: -
v_gene: TRBV24-1
d_gene: -
CDR3aa: CATSDPRTVSYEQYF
CDR3nt: TGTGCCACCAGTGACCCCCGGACAGTCTCCTACGAGCAGTACTTC

j_gene: TRBJ2-1
abundance: -
v_gene: TRBV12-3/TRBV12-4
d_gene: -
CDR3aa: CASSLGNEQFF
CDR3nt: TGTGCCAGCAGCCTCGGCAATGAGCAGTTCTTC

j_gene: TRBJ1-5
abundance: -
v_gene: TRBV6-6
d_gene: -
CDR3aa: CASLKGGPSNQPQHF
CDR3nt: TGTGCCAGCCTCAAGGGGGGGCCAAGCAATCAGCCCCAGCATTTT

j_gene: TRBJ2-2
abundance: -
v_gene: TRBV6-6
d_gene: -
CDR3aa: CASRPTAGELFF
CDR3nt: TGTGCCAGCAGACCTACGGCCGGGGAGCTGTTTTTT

j_gene: TRBJ2-3
abundance: -
v_gene: TRBV6-5
d_gene: TRBD1
CDR3aa: CASSLTGTGHQAQYF
CDR3nt: TGTGCCAGCAGTCTGACCGGGACAGGGCATCAGGCGCAGTATTTT

j_gene: TRBJ2-6
abundance: -
v_gene: TRBV11-2
d_gene: TRBD1
CDR3aa: CASSPGTAGANVLTF
CDR3nt: TGTGCCAGCAGCCCCGGGACAGCTGGGGCCAACGTCCTGACTTTC

j_gene: TRBJ1-2
abundance: -
v_gene: TRBV9
d_gene: -
CDR3aa: CASSGTAPNYGYTF
CDR3nt: TGTGCCAGCAGCGGGACAGCCCCTAACTATGGCTACACCTTC

j_gene: TRBJ1-3
abundance: -
v_gene: TRBV5-1
d_gene: TRBD1
CDR3aa: CASSFGQGAYGNTIYF
CDR3nt: TGCGCCAGCAGCTTCGGACAGGGGGCTTATGGAAACACCATATATTTT

j_gene: TRBJ2-7
abundance: -
v_gene: TRBV27
d_gene: -
CDR3aa: CATRAESSYEQYF
CDR3nt: TGTGCCACCCGAGCGGAATCATCCTACGAGCAGTACTTC

j_gene: TRBJ2-7
abundance: -
v_gene: TRBV19
d_gene: TRBD1
CDR3aa: CASSRQGASEISYEQYF
CDR3nt: TGTGCCAGTAGTAGACAGGGGGCTTCTGAAATCTCCTACGAGCAGTACTTC

j_gene: TRBJ1-1
abundance: -
v_gene: TRBV2
d_gene: -
CDR3aa: CASSETGRNTEAFF
CDR3nt: TGTGCCAGCAGTGAAACAGGGAGGAACACTGAAGCTTTCTTT

j_gene: TRBJ2-3
abundance: -
v_gene: TRBV3-1/TRBV3-2
d_gene: -
CDR3aa: CASSQNPLAADTQYF
CDR3nt: TGTGCCAGCAGCCAAAACCCCCTAGCTGCCGATACGCAGTATTTT

j_gene: TRBJ1-2
abundance: -
v_gene: TRBV2
d_gene: -
CDR3aa: CASRGGPNYGYTF
CDR3nt: TGTGCCAGCAGGGGCGGGCCTAACTATGGCTACACCTTC

j_gene: TRBJ1-5
abundance: -
v_gene: TRBV19
d_gene: -
CDR3aa: CALGQANQPQHF
CDR3nt: TGTGCCCTGGGGCAGGCGAATCAGCCCCAGCATTTT

j_gene: TRBJ1-3
abundance: -
v_gene: TRBV18
d_gene: -
CDR3aa: CASSLNGQGNGNTIYF
CDR3nt: TGTGCCAGCTCACTGAATGGGCAGGGTAACGGAAACACCATATATTTT

j_gene: TRBJ2-3
abundance: -
v_gene: TRBV12-2
d_gene: -
CDR3aa: CASRLAYGLETDTQYF
CDR3nt: TGTGCAAGTCGCTTAGCTTATGGACTCGAGACCGATACGCAGTATTTT

j_gene: TRBJ2-5
abundance: -
v_gene: TRBV30
d_gene: TRBD2
CDR3aa: CAWSRLAGERGTQYF
CDR3nt: TGTGCCTGGAGCCGACTAGCGGGAGAGCGGGGGACCCAGTACTTC

j_gene: TRBJ1-2
abundance: -
v_gene: TRBV28
d_gene: -
CDR3aa: CASSLPGPQGSGYTF
CDR3nt: TGTGCCAGCAGTTTACCCGGGCCTCAAGGGAGTGGCTACACCTTC

j_gene: TRBJ2-1
abundance: once
v_gene: TRBV19
d_gene: TRBD2
CDR3aa: CASSTGLARPYNEQFF
CDR3nt: TGTGCCAGTAGTACCGGACTAGCGAGACCCTACAATGAGCAGTTCTTC

j_gene: TRBJ1-1
abundance: -
v_gene: TRBV11-2
d_gene: -
CDR3aa: CASSEGVNTEAFF
CDR3nt: TGTGCCAGCAGCGAGGGGGTGAACACTGAAGCTTTCTTT

j_gene: TRBJ2-2
abundance: -
v_gene: TRBV7-2
d_gene: TRBD1
CDR3aa: CASSVSWTGWNTGELFF
CDR3nt: TGTGCCAGCAGCGTTTCTTGGACAGGCTGGAACACCGGGGAGCTGTTTTTT

j_gene: TRBJ1-2
abundance: -
v_gene: TRBV5-8
d_gene: -
CDR3aa: CASSSRSGARVYTF
CDR3nt: TGTGCCAGCAGCTCACGATCTGGTGCCAGGGTGTACACCTTC

j_gene: TRBJ1-2
abundance: -
v_gene: TRBV4-3
d_gene: -
CDR3aa: CASSPTAGFSYGYTF
CDR3nt: TGCGCCAGCAGCCCGACAGCGGGATTTAGCTATGGCTACACCTTC

j_gene: TRBJ1-3
abundance: -
v_gene: TRBV7-2
d_gene: -
CDR3aa: CASSLSRASGNTIYF
CDR3nt: TGTGCCAGCAGCTTGAGCAGGGCCTCTGGAAACACCATATATTTT

j_gene: TRBJ1-6
abundance: -
v_gene: TRBV27
d_gene: -
CDR3aa: CASSWGESNSPLHF
CDR3nt: TGTGCCAGCAGTTGGGGGGAGAGCAATTCACCCCTCCACTTT

j_gene: TRBJ2-1
abundance: -
v_gene: TRBV11-2
d_gene: TRBD1
CDR3aa: CASSPRDSSYNEQFF
CDR3nt: TGTGCCAGCAGCCCCCGGGACAGCTCCTACAATGAGCAGTTCTTC

j_gene: TRBJ2-1
abundance: -
v_gene: TRBV7-3
d_gene: TRBD2
CDR3aa: CASSLGISGRNEQFF
CDR3nt: TGTGCCAGCAGCTTAGGGATAAGCGGGAGGAATGAGCAGTTCTTC

j_gene: TRBJ1-1
abundance: -
v_gene: TRBV7-3
d_gene: TRBD1
CDR3aa: CASSLGLSGTAGTEAFF
CDR3nt: TGTGCCAGCAGCTTAGGTCTCTCGGGGACAGCGGGCACTGAAGCTTTCTTT

j_gene: TRBJ2-7
abundance: -
v_gene: TRBV11-3
d_gene: TRBD1
CDR3aa: CASSLDGTGYEQYF
CDR3nt: TGTGCCAGCAGCTTAGATGGGACAGGGTACGAGCAGTACTTC

j_gene: TRBJ1-3
abundance: -
v_gene: TRBV7-2
d_gene: TRBD1
CDR3aa: CASSRRTGGLSGNTIYF
CDR3nt: TGTGCCAGCAGCCGTCGGACAGGCGGACTCTCTGGAAACACCATATATTTT

j_gene: TRBJ1-2
abundance: -
v_gene: TRBV30
d_gene: -
CDR3aa: CAWSLDRREASNYGYTF
CDR3nt: TGTGCCTGGAGTCTCGATAGGAGGGAAGCGTCTAACTATGGCTACACCTTC

j_gene: TRBJ2-1
abundance: few
v_gene: TRBV7-9
d_gene: -
CDR3aa: CASSRTGTYNEQFF
CDR3nt: TGTGCCAGCAGCAGAACAGGGACCTACAATGAGCAGTTCTTC

j_gene: TRBJ2-5
abundance: -
v_gene: TRBV27
d_gene: TRBD1
CDR3aa: CASSPRRGIETQYF
CDR3nt: TGTGCCAGCAGCCCCCGCAGGGGGATAGAGACCCAGTACTTC

j_gene: TRBJ1-1
abundance: few
v_gene: TRBV5-1
d_gene: TRBD1
CDR3aa: CASNLKQGQGNTEAFF
CDR3nt: TGCGCCAGCAATTTAAAACAGGGGCAGGGGAACACTGAAGCTTTCTTT

j_gene: TRBJ2-7
abundance: once
v_gene: TRBV7-2
d_gene: TRBD1
CDR3aa: CASSSLDRSYEQYF
CDR3nt: TGTGCCAGCAGCTCTCTGGACAGGTCCTACGAGCAGTACTTC

j_gene: TRBJ1-4
abundance: -
v_gene: TRBV5-1
d_gene: TRBD1
CDR3aa: CASSFGTGGEKLFF
CDR3nt: TGCGCCAGCAGCTTCGGGACAGGGGGGGAAAAACTGTTTTTT

j_gene: TRBJ2-5
abundance: -
v_gene: TRBV7-8
d_gene: -
CDR3aa: CASSVTSPRGFRETQYF
CDR3nt: TGTGCCAGCAGCGTAACCTCCCCCAGGGGATTCCGGGAGACCCAGTACTTC

j_gene: TRBJ1-2
abundance: once
v_gene: TRBV7-6
d_gene: -
CDR3aa: CASSPRAGENYGYTF
CDR3nt: TGTGCCAGCAGCCCTCGGGCGGGGGAAAACTATGGCTACACCTTC

j_gene: TRBJ2-1
abundance: -
v_gene: TRBV27
d_gene: -
CDR3aa: CASSSPFLYGNEQFF
CDR3nt: TGTGCCAGCAGTTCCCCCTTCCTTTACGGGAATGAGCAGTTCTTC

j_gene: TRBJ2-3
abundance: -
v_gene: TRBV7-2
d_gene: -
CDR3aa: CASSPEYLRTDTQYF
CDR3nt: TGTGCCAGCAGCCCCGAGTACTTAAGAACAGATACGCAGTATTTT

j_gene: TRBJ1-1
abundance: -
v_gene: TRBV6-5
d_gene: -
CDR3aa: CASSYSGGSTEAFF
CDR3nt: TGTGCCAGCAGTTACTCAGGGGGAAGCACTGAAGCTTTCTTT

j_gene: TRBJ2-7
abundance: few
v_gene: TRBV29-1
d_gene: TRBD1
CDR3aa: CSVVRRQGSYEQYF
CDR3nt: TGCAGCGTTGTTCGGAGACAGGGAAGCTACGAGCAGTACTTC

j_gene: TRBJ2-5
abundance: -
v_gene: TRBV5-4
d_gene: TRBD2
CDR3aa: CASRIAGGKETQYF
CDR3nt: TGTGCCAGCAGAATAGCGGGGGGGAAAGAGACCCAGTACTTC

j_gene: TRBJ1-1
abundance: -
v_gene: TRBV28
d_gene: -
CDR3aa: CASFGQGNTEAFF
CDR3nt: TGTGCCAGCTTCGGTCAGGGGAACACTGAAGCTTTCTTT

j_gene: TRBJ2-3
abundance: few
v_gene: TRBV7-2
d_gene: TRBD2
CDR3aa: CASSPAGGRAVTQYF
CDR3nt: TGTGCCAGCAGCCCCGCGGGCGGGAGGGCCGTCACGCAGTATTTT

j_gene: TRBJ2-5
abundance: -
v_gene: TRBV29-1
d_gene: -
CDR3aa: CSVVGGRETQYF
CDR3nt: TGCAGCGTTGTGGGGGGTCGGGAGACCCAGTACTTC

j_gene: TRBJ2-7
abundance: -
v_gene: TRBV19
d_gene: -
CDR3aa: CASSRDIPPYEQYF
CDR3nt: TGTGCCAGTAGTAGGGACATACCCCCCTACGAGCAGTACTTC

j_gene: TRBJ1-2
abundance: -
v_gene: TRBV23-1
d_gene: TRBD1
CDR3aa: CASSRTDRANGYTF
CDR3nt: TGCGCCAGCAGTCGGACGGACAGGGCGAATGGCTACACCTTC

j_gene: TRBJ2-7
abundance: -
v_gene: TRBV7-2
d_gene: -
CDR3aa: CASSLGGGLYSYEQYF
CDR3nt: TGTGCCAGCAGCTTAGGGGGGGGGCTGTATTCCTACGAGCAGTACTTC

j_gene: TRBJ2-7
abundance: -
v_gene: TRBV29-1
d_gene: TRBD1
CDR3aa: CSVRDRSSYEQYF
CDR3nt: TGCAGCGTTCGGGACAGGAGCTCCTACGAGCAGTACTTC

j_gene: TRBJ1-2
abundance: -
v_gene: TRBV7-2
d_gene: -
CDR3aa: CASSLESRRGNYGYTF
CDR3nt: TGTGCCAGCAGCTTAGAATCCCGCCGAGGTAACTATGGCTACACCTTC

j_gene: TRBJ1-2
abundance: few
v_gene: TRBV18
d_gene: -
CDR3aa: CASSPPLLDYGYTF
CDR3nt: TGTGCCAGCTCACCACCGCTACTCGACTATGGCTACACCTTC